This record looks at one T cell receptor (beta chain) sequence and its context. Trimming pared 9 bases from V and 4 bases from J, leaving 9 bases between. This CDR3 is 11 amino acids long. Adaptor-ligated barcode primers were used to amplify TRBV12-4/TRBJ1-2 clonotypes. MiXCR was run by TCRdb on the multiplex PCR reads, yielding one entry per CDR3 protein. The sample shows some 470 distinct CDR3 sequences, roughly a sixth of them seen only once. The chain joins TRBV12-3 or TRBV12-4 to TRBJ1-2; D is possibly TRBD1 (5 bases). The sequenced material came from naive CD4+ T cells sorted from blood. The subset denotes: naive CD4+ T cells, CD4+CD45RA+CD25-. The origin of this receptor is a female donor with breast cancer. The CDR3 spells CASVDSYGYTF. The CDR3, as DNA: TGTGCCAGTGTCGACAGCTATGGCTACACCTTC.